This T cell receptor beta chain derives from a study of blood T cell repertoires in COVID-19. On the study more broadly: Both acute and convalescent COVID-19 samples were obtained from the United States, Italy and Spain. T cells, B-cell-depleted T cells, or PBMCs supplied cDNA or gDNA.

This clone was detected a few times. Authors' processing steps: Amplified reference gene primers provided the basis for estimating nucleated cell counts. Produced via immunoSEQ multiplex PCR; TCRdb's table is partial and in-frame only. V and J calls and clone size are those listed in that table; D and trimming were worked out from the DNA. The table lists approximately 100,000 clones, approximately 89% of them singletons. CDR1 is SEHNR, CDR2 FQNEAQ, per germline (reference sequence). Germline trimming cut 4 bases from V and 4 bases from J; bases unmatched to any gene: 4. This CDR3 has 13 residues. This TCR was sampled from a woman of 80 years or more with active COVID-19. The chain recombines TRBV7-9 with TRBJ2-7, with 7 bases lining up with TRBD2. Sample: peripheral blood. CDR3 sequence: CASSYSGPYEQYF. CDR3 bases: TGTGCCAGCAGCTATAGCGGGCCTTACGAGCAGTACTTC.